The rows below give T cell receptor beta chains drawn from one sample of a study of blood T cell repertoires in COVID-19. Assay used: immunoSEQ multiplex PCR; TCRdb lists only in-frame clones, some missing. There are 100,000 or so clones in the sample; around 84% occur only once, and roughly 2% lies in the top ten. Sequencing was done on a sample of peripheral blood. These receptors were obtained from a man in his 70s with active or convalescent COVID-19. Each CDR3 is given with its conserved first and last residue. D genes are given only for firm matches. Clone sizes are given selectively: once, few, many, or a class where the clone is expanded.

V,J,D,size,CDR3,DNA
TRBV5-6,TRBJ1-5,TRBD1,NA,CASRRDREPQPQHF,TGTGCCAGCAGACGGGACAGGGAACCTCAGCCCCAGCATTTT
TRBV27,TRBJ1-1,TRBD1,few,CASSPPTYESRGLNTEAFF,TGTGCCAGCAGTCCTCCCACCTACGAATCCAGGGGGTTGAACACTGAAGCTTTCTTT
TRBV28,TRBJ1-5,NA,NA,CASSQGYQPQHF,TGTGCCAGCAGCCAGGGATATCAGCCCCAGCATTTT
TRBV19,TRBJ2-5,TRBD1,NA,CASSSPGQKETQYF,TGTGCCAGTAGTAGCCCGGGACAGAAGGAGACCCAGTACTTC
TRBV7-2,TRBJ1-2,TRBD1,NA,CASNLPTDRGPSSLTF,TGTGCCAGCAACCTACCCACGGACAGGGGCCCCTCCAGTCTCACCTTC
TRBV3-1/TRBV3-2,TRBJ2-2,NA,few,CASSQERTLTGELFF,TGTGCCAGCAGCCAAGAAAGGACTCTAACCGGGGAGCTGTTTTTT
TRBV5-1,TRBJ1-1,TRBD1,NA,CASSSQGTEAFF,TGCGCCAGCAGCTCACAGGGGACTGAAGCTTTCTTT
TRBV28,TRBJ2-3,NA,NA,CASSGLGLDTDTQYF,TGTGCCAGCAGCGGACTCGGACTCGACACAGATACGCAGTATTTT
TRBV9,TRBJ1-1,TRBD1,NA,CASSPRTGNTEAFF,TGTGCCAGCAGCCCCCGGACAGGGAACACTGAAGCTTTCTTT
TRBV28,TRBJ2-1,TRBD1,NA,CASSPRDRGSYNEQFF,TGTGCCAGCAGTCCACGGGACAGGGGCTCCTACAATGAGCAGTTCTTC
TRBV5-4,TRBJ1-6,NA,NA,CASSTRQSSYNSPLHF,TGTGCCAGCAGCACCCGACAGAGTAGCTATAATTCACCCCTCCACTTT
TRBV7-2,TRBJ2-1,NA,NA,CASSSSVNEQFF,TGTGCCAGCAGCTCCTCCGTAAATGAGCAGTTCTTC
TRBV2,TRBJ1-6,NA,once,CASMQLDNSPLHF,TGTGCCAGCATGCAGCTAGATAATTCACCCCTCCACTTT
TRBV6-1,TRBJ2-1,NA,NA,CASSEGYIYNEQFF,TGTGCCAGCAGTGAAGGGTACATATACAATGAGCAGTTCTTC
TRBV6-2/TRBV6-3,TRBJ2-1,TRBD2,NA,CASSPSSAGGYNEQFF,TGTGCCAGCAGTCCCTCGTCAGCGGGGGGGTACAATGAGCAGTTCTTC
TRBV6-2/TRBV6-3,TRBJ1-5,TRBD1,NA,CASSYGQGPNQPQHF,TGTGCCAGCAGTTACGGACAGGGACCCAATCAGCCCCAGCATTTT
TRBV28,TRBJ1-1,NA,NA,CASSFLDTTLNTEAFF,TGTGCCAGCAGTTTTTTGGACACCACCTTGAACACTGAAGCTTTCTTT
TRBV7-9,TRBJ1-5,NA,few,CASSPQGTGNQPQHF,TGTGCCAGCAGCCCCCAGGGTACGGGCAATCAGCCCCAGCATTTT
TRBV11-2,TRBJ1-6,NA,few,CASSLGYSNSPLHF,TGTGCCAGCAGCTTAGGGTACAGTAATTCACCCCTCCACTTT
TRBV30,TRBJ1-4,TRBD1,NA,CAWGQGRDEKLFF,TGTGCCTGGGGACAGGGAAGAGATGAAAAACTGTTTTTT
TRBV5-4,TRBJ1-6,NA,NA,CASSLASGVVNSPLHF,TGTGCCAGCAGCTTGGCGAGCGGGGTGGTCAATTCACCCCTCCACTTT
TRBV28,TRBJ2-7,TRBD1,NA,CASKEGGPWPQYF,TGTGCCAGCAAGGAAGGGGGCCCTTGGCCCCAGTACTTC
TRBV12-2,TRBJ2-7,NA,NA,CASRLVRGGNSYEQYF,TGTGCAAGTCGCTTAGTTCGGGGGGGCAACTCCTACGAGCAGTACTTC
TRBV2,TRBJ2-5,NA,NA,CASSGDGAETQYF,TGTGCCAGCAGTGGAGATGGGGCGGAGACCCAGTACTTC